This paragraph covers one TCR beta chain sequence. No antigen is known for it. Produced via immunoSEQ multiplex PCR; TCRdb's table is partial and in-frame only. This repertoire shows more than 35,000 clones, over 75% found once; its top ten account for around 1.7%. This sample was included in a study of a mutant IDH1 vaccine in newly diagnosed glioma. Turning to the study itself: The therapy given earlier, which was standard therapy, consisted of radiotherapy, temozolomide, or both, and most of the patients received both.

Looked up from germline, CDR1 is PRHDT and CDR2 is FYEKMQ (reference sequence). J lost 4 bases, V lost 4 bases, and 13 bases had no gene match. There are 17 residues in the CDR3. Time point in this sample: week 5, during vaccination. Every vaccine dose comprised 300 ug of mutant IDH1 20-mer peptide plus topical imiquimod. Study-wide points: Changes in top peripheral clonotypes did not appear linked to pseudoprogression.

The genes are TRBV13 and TRBJ2-5; 9 nucleotides line up with TRBD2. This receptor was identified in a man in his forties or fifties with glioma. Sequenced here: PBMCs, sampled from a glioma patient whose treatment included an IDH1 peptide vaccine. In DNA form, the CDR3 reads TGTGCCAGCAGCTCCGTCGGCTTAGCGGGAGTGGGAGAGACCCAGTACTTC. Translation gives CASSSVGLAGVGETQYF.